Shown below are 20 T cell receptor beta chains from a single sample sequenced in a study of blood T cells in healthy people across ages. Then a second PCR, running roughly 7 to 11 cycles, was carried out with a sample-barcoded 5' primer and a J-beta primer mix. MiXCR was run by TCRdb on the 5' RACE reads, yielding one entry per CDR3 protein. In the table there are about 1.8 million distinct CDR3 sequences, just under 50% of which are singletons. Sequencing was performed on blood. The receptors here all came from a middle-aged woman in good health.

The chain is built from TRBV27 and TRBJ2-6, with D possibly TRBD2 on 5 matching bases. Germline values: CDR1 MNHEY, CDR2 SMNVEV (reference sequence). The CDR3 extends over 19 amino acids. Trimming pared 5 bases from V and 2 bases from J, leaving 22 bases between. The CDR3 here is CASSTLGRRGSAGANVLTF. The CDR3 DNA follows: TGTGCCAGCAGTACCCTAGGACGGAGAGGGTCTGCTGGGGCCAACGTCCTGACTTTC.

The chain has TRBV7-2 and TRBJ1-5; D perhaps matches TRBD1 (5 bases). The germline V gene encodes CDR1 SGHTA and CDR2 FQGNSA. V lost 1 base, J lost 6 bases, and 16 bases lay in between. This CDR3 is built from 16 residues. The CDR3 DNA sequence: TGTGCCAGCAGCTTAGTGGGCCCTCACGGGGGTCAGCCCCAGCATTTT. Its protein product is CASSLVGPHGGQPQHF.

The chain combines TRBV7-6 with TRBJ2-3; 8 positions match TRBD1. The CDR3 spans 13 residues. Germline V lookup: CDR1 SGHVS, CDR2 FNYEAQ. With V trimmed by 1 base and J by 7 bases, 1 base remained unmatched. The DNA for the CDR3 is TGTGCCAGCAGCTTAGACAGGGGGAATACGCAGTATTTT. Protein product: CASSLDRGNTQYF.

This clonotype was detected only a few times. The chain couples TRBV6-2 or TRBV6-3 to TRBJ2-5; tentative D call: TRBD2 (5 bases). The V gene lost 5 bases and the J gene lost 2 bases, with 15 bases spanning the gap. This CDR3 comprises 15 residues. Germline V gene data show CDR1 as MNHEY and CDR2 as SVGEGT. CDR3 sequence reads: CASSPRETKQETQYF. In nucleotides, the CDR3 is TGTGCCAGCAGTCCCCGCGAGACTAAACAAGAGACCCAGTACTTC.

The V gene is TRBV2, the J gene TRBJ2-1; 9 positions agree with TRBD2. The CDR3 has 19 residues. CDR1 is SNHLY and CDR2 is FYNNEI in the germline V gene. V trimming: 6 bases; J trimming: 0 bases; junction bases outside the gene matches: 15. The CDR3: CASSHPFFVAGDSYNEQFF. The CDR3 nucleotides are TGTGCCAGCAGCCACCCCTTTTTCGTAGCGGGGGACTCCTACAATGAGCAGTTCTTC. Full variable domain (outside the CDR3, taken from reference TRBV2 and TRBJ2-1): EPEVTQTPSHQVTQMGQEVILRCVPISNHLYFYWYRQILGQKVEFLVSFYNNEISEKSEIFDDQFSVERPDGSNFTLKIRSTKLEDSAMYFCASSHPFFVAGDSYNEQFFGPGTRLTVL.

This clonotype turned up a few times. V usage is TRBV10-3 and J usage is TRBJ2-3, with D perhaps being TRBD1 or TRBD2 (5 bases each). V was pared by 4 bases and J by 4 bases, with 9 bases between. The length of the CDR3 is 13 residues. Germline assignment: CDR1 ENHRY and CDR2 SYGVKD. In DNA, the CDR3 is TGTGCCATCAGTGGAGAGGGGTCAGATACGCAGTATTTT. This codes for CAISGEGSDTQYF.

This chain links TRBV2 with TRBJ1-6; D might be TRBD1 (5 bases). Germline loops: CDR1 SNHLY, CDR2 FYNNEI. V lost 4 bases, J lost 8 bases, and 12 bases lay in between. The CDR3 spans 14 residues. The chain's CDR3 is CASSAGQKHSPLHF. The CDR3, as DNA: TGTGCCAGCAGTGCGGGGCAGAAACATTCACCCCTCCACTTT. The whole variable domain, remainder taken from reference TRBV2 and TRBJ1-6, is EPEVTQTPSHQVTQMGQEVILRCVPISNHLYFYWYRQILGQKVEFLVSFYNNEISEKSEIFDDQFSVERPDGSNFTLKIRSTKLEDSAMYFCASSAGQKHSPLHFGNGTRLTVT.

The gene calls are TRBV20-1 and TRBJ2-1, with 9 bases matching TRBD2. In germline, CDR1 is DFQATT, CDR2 SNEGSKA (reference sequence). Germline trimming cut 0 bases from V and 0 bases from J; bases unmatched to any gene: 12. This CDR3 is 19 amino acids long. CDR3 residues: CSARDPAVAGVSSYNEQFF. CDR3 nucleotide sequence: TGCAGTGCTAGAGATCCCGCGGTAGCGGGGGTCAGCTCCTACAATGAGCAGTTCTTC.

The gene calls are TRBV5-5 and TRBJ1-4; maybe TRBD1 (5 bases). Looked up from germline, CDR1 is SGHKS and CDR2 is YYEKEE (reference sequence). The CDR3 totals 16 residues. V lost 0 bases and J lost 8, with 17 bases in between. This CDR3 is CASSLDPGRGSEKLFF. The CDR3 DNA reads TGTGCCAGCAGCTTGGACCCGGGAAGGGGATCGGAAAAACTGTTTTTT.

The chain couples TRBV20-1 to TRBJ1-1; D unclear. The CDR3 has 12 amino acids. Trimming removed 5 bases at V and 11 bases at J, with 18 bases between. The germline gives CDR1 DFQATT, CDR2 SNEGSKA (reference sequence). The CDR3 sequence is CSAGRLNREAFF. The CDR3, as DNA: TGCAGTGCTGGAAGACTAAACCGAGAGGCTTTCTTT.

V usage is TRBV4-3 and J usage is TRBJ2-5; D may be TRBD1 or TRBD2 (5 bases each). Germline V gives CDR1 LGHNA, CDR2 YSLEER. V shed 0 bases and J shed 2 bases, with 13 bases lying between them. The CDR3 spans 16 residues. The CDR3 loop is CASSQEPPGGQETQYF. The DNA of the CDR3 is TGCGCCAGCAGCCAAGAGCCGCCTGGGGGTCAAGAGACCCAGTACTTC.

The chain is built from TRBV20-1 and TRBJ2-4, with a weak D call TRBD1 (8 bases). The J call may be faulty, since TRBJ2-7 better matches the DNA end. Germline loops: CDR1 DFQATT, CDR2 SNEGSKA (reference sequence). The CDR3 is made up of 14 amino acids. CDR3: CSARKTGEGVEQYF. CDR3 sequence (DNA): TGCAGTGCTAGAAAGACAGGGGAGGGCGTCGAGCAGTACTTC.

This chain uses TRBV24-1 with TRBJ2-5; D unresolved. The V end lost 4 bases, the J end lost 1 base, and 12 bases lay between the germline ends. The CDR3 runs 15 residues. From germline, CDR1 is KGHDR and CDR2 SFDVKD. CDR3 in DNA: TGTGCCACCAGTGACCCTAGACGCCTCCAAGAGACCCAGTACTTC. Residues: CATSDPRRLQETQYF.

This clonotype was observed a few times. The chain recombines TRBV27 with TRBJ1-2; the D is unclear. Germline assignment: CDR1 MNHEY and CDR2 SMNVEV (reference sequence). The length of the CDR3 is 16 residues. The V gene lost 0 bases and the J gene lost 6 bases, with 17 bases spanning the gap. For the CDR3, the DNA is TGTGCCAGCAGTTTATCGCCCCGACAAAGTAGTGATGGCTACACCTTC. Translating gives CASSLSPRQSSDGYTF.

The chain is built from TRBV4-3 and TRBJ1-2, with D tentatively TRBD1 (6 bases). The CDR3 is made up of 16 amino acids. The germline V and J ends were trimmed by 0 bases and 7 bases, with 18 bases remaining between them. Germline CDR1 is LGHNA and CDR2 is YSLEER. For the CDR3, the DNA is TGCGCCAGCAGCCAAGAGCATCAGGGGAAAGTCGGTGGCTACACCTTC. Residues: CASSQEHQGKVGGYTF.

V gene TRBV7-2 combines with J gene TRBJ1-4, with D perhaps TRBD1 (6 bases). The CDR3 sequence is 14 residues long. Germline-derived CDR1 and CDR2 are SGHTA and FQGNSA. Trimming shortened V by 5 bases and J by 8 bases, and 15 bases separated the two germline ends. This CDR3 is CASSQPGVREKLFF. The CDR3 DNA sequence: TGTGCCAGCAGCCAACCAGGGGTTCGGGAAAAACTGTTTTTT.

Only a few counts were recorded for this clonotype. The rearrangement links TRBV20-1 to TRBJ2-7; no clear D. Judging by the DNA end, TRBJ2-5 fits better; the J call may be wrong. CDR3 length: 14 residues. Germline CDR1 reads DFQATT; CDR2 reads SNEGSKA (reference sequence). DNA for the CDR3: TGCAGTGCACAAGTCACTATAACTGAAGAGACCCAGTACTTC. Protein: CSAQVTITEETQYF.

The rearrangement links TRBV5-1 to TRBJ2-5, with TRBD2 matching over 8 bases. Germline-derived CDR1 and CDR2 are SGHRS and YFSETQ. Unmatched junction bases numbered 4, after V lost 4 bases and J lost 2 bases. The CDR3 totals 14 residues. The CDR3 sequence is CASSAGLAQETQYF. CDR3 nucleotide sequence: TGCGCCAGCAGCGCAGGACTAGCACAAGAGACCCAGTACTTC.

Comment on this clonotype: The junction differs from germline at one of its ends, possibly a read error. The rearrangement uses TRBV6-5 and TRBJ2-7; D could derive from TRBD1 or TRBD2 (6 bases each). Germline assignment: CDR1 MNHEY and CDR2 SVGAGI. The CDR3 sequence is 14 residues long. In DNA form, the CDR3 reads TGTGCCAGCAGTTACTCCCGACAGGACTACGAGCAGTACTTT. Translating it yields CASSYSRQDYEQYF.

This rearrangement joins TRBV9 to TRBJ1-5; 8 bases line up with TRBD1. The CDR3 has 15 amino acids. From germline, CDR1 is SGDLS and CDR2 YYNGEE. With V trimmed by 0 bases and J by 4 bases, 3 bases remained unmatched. CDR3 in DNA: TGTGCCAGCAGCGTAGGGGACAGGAGAAATCAGCCCCAGCATTTT. It specifies CASSVGDRRNQPQHF.